Following are 6 T cell receptor beta chains from one sample sequenced in a study of technical replicates of blood from a handful of donors. Here immunoSEQ multiplex PCR was the method, and the copy in TCRdb shows in-frame clones only, minus some. The table lists approximately 70,000 clones, around 97% of them singletons. The sample comprised T cells isolated from PBMCs. The origin of the receptors is a human donor in good health.

The J gene is TRBJ1-2, the V gene TRBV5-1; 10 positions agree with TRBD1. J lost 8 bases, V lost 1 base, and 8 bases had no gene match. CDR3 length: 15 residues. Per germline, CDR1 SGHRS and CDR2 YFSETQ. CDR3 sequence reads: CASSLTGQGGMGYTF. In DNA form, the CDR3 reads TGCGCCAGCAGCTTGACAGGACAGGGGGGTATGGGCTACACCTTC.

This clone occurred once. The rearrangement joins TRBV7-9 to TRBJ2-7; no definite D call. V lost 1 base, J lost 7 bases, and 8 bases lay in between. The CDR3 totals 12 residues. The germline gives CDR1 SEHNR, CDR2 FQNEAQ (reference sequence). The CDR3 DNA reads TGTGCCAGCAGCTTAGGTACTATAGAGCAGTACTTC. Translation gives CASSLGTIEQYF.

This chain links TRBV7-8 with TRBJ2-3, with D maybe TRBD1 (6 bases). The V end was cut by 5 bases, the J end by 4 bases, with 7 bases between. This CDR3 has 12 amino acids. CDR1 SGHVS and CDR2 FQNEAQ come from the germline V gene. The CDR3 DNA reads as TGTGCCAGCAGCCCAGGGGCAGATACGCAGTATTTT. Its protein product is CASSPGADTQYF.

CDR3 sequence reads: CASSLQAQYEQYF. CDR3 nucleotide sequence: TGTGCCAGCAGTTTACAGGCCCAGTACGAGCAGTACTTC. This chain joins TRBV27 and TRBJ2-7, with D unresolved. Deletions cut 2 bases from V and 4 bases from J, with 9 bases between. Germline V gene sequence: CDR1 MNHEY, CDR2 SMNVEV (reference sequence). The CDR3 is made up of 13 amino acids.

This chain uses TRBV27 with TRBJ1-1, with 10 bases aligning to TRBD1. Germline V gene data show CDR1 as MNHEY and CDR2 as SMNVEV (reference sequence). With 5 bases clipped from V and 6 bases from J, the junction kept 12 bases outside the gene matches. The CDR3 loop spans 16 amino acids. The CDR3 is CASSPRTGGLRPEAFF. CDR3 nucleotide sequence: TGTGCCAGCAGTCCCCGGACAGGGGGGCTCAGACCTGAAGCTTTCTTT.

The chain is built from TRBV7-2 and TRBJ2-5, with 7 positions matching TRBD1. V shed 5 bases and J 1 base; nucleotides not matched to a gene: 1. Germline values: CDR1 SGHTA, CDR2 FQGNSA. The CDR3 totals 13 residues. Here the CDR3 reads CASSRDSQETQYF. DNA of the CDR3: TGTGCCAGCAGCCGGGACAGCCAAGAGACCCAGTACTTC.